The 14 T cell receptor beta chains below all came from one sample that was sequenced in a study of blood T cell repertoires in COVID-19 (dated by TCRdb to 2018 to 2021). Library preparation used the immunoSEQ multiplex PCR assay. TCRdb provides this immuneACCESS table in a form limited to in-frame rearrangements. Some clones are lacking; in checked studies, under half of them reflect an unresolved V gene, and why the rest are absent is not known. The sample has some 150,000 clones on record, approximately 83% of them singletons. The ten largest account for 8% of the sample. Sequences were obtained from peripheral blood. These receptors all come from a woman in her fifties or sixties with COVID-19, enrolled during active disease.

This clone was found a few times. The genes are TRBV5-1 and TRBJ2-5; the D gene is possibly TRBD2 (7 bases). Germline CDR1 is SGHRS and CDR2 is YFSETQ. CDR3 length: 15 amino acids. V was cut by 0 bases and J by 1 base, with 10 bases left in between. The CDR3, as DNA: TGCGCCAGCAGCTTGGACGGGGGGCGCCAAGAGACCCAGTACTTC. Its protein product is CASSLDGGRQETQYF.

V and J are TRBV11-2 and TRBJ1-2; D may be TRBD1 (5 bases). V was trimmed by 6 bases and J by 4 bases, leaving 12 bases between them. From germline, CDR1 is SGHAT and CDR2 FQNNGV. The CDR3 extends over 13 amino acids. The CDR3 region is CASSSGTSYGYTF. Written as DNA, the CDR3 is TGTGCCAGCAGTTCCGGGACTAGCTATGGCTACACCTTC.

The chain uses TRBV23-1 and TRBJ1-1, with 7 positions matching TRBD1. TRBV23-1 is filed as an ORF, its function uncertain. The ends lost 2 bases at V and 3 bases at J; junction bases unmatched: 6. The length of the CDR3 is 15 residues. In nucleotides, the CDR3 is TGCGCCAGCAGTCAAACCACAGGGGTGGACACTGAAGCTTTCTTT. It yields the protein CASSQTTGVDTEAFF.

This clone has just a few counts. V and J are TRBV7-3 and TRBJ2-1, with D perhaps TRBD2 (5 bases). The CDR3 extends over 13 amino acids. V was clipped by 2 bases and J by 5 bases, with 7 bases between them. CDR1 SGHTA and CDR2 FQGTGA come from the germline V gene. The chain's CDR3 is CASSLVGDNEQFF. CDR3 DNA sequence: TGTGCCAGCAGCTTAGTGGGAGACAATGAGCAGTTCTTC.

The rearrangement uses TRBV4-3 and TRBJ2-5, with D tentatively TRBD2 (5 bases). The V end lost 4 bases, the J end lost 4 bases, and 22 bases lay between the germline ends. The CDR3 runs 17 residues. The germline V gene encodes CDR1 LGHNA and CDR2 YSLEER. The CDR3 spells CASSPGGPTSGGETQYF. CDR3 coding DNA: TGCGCCAGCAGCCCCGGAGGCCCTACCTCGGGTGGAGAGACCCAGTACTTC.

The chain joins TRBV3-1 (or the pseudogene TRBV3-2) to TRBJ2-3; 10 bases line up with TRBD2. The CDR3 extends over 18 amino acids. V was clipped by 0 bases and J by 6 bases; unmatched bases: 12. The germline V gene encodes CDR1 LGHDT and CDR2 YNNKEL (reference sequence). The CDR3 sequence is CASSQEVITSGDGDTQYF. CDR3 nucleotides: TGTGCCAGCAGCCAAGAGGTCATAACTAGCGGGGATGGGGATACGCAGTATTTT.

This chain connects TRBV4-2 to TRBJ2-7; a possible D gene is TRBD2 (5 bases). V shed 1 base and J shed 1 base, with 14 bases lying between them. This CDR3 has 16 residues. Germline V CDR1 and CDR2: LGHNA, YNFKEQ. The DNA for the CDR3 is TGTGCCAGCAGCCAAGGGGCCACCGGGATATCCTACGAGCAGTACTTC. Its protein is CASSQGATGISYEQYF.

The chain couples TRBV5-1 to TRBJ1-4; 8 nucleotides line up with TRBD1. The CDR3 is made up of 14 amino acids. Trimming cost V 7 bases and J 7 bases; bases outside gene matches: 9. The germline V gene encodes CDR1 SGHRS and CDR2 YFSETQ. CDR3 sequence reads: CASGVGQGGEKLFF. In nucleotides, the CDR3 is TGCGCCAGCGGGGTCGGACAGGGAGGTGAAAAACTGTTTTTT. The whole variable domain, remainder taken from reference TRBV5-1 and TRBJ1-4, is KAGVTQTPRYLIKTRGQQVTLSCSPISGHRSVSWYQQTPGQGLQFLFEYFSETQRNKGNFPGRFSGRQFSNSRSEMNVSTLELGDSALYLCASGVGQGGEKLFFGSGTQLSVL.

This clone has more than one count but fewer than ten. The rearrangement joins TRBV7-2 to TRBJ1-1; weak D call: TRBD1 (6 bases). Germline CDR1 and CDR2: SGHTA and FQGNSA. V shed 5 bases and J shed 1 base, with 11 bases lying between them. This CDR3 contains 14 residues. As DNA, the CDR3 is TGTGCCAGCAGCCCGGGACACCAGAACACTGAAGCTTTCTTT. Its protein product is CASSPGHQNTEAFF.

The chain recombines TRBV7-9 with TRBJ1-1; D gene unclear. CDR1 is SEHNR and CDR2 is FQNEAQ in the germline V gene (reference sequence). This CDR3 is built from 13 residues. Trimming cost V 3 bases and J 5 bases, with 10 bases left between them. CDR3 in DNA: TGTGCCAGCAGCTTTGAGGGTAGGACTGAAGCTTTCTTT. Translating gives CASSFEGRTEAFF.

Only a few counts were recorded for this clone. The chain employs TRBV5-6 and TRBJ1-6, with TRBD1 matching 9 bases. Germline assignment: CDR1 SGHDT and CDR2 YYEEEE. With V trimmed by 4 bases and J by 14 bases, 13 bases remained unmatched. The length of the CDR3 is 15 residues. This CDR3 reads CASSPPGQGLRALHF. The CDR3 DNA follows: TGTGCCAGCAGCCCGCCGGGACAGGGTCTTAGGGCCCTCCACTTT.

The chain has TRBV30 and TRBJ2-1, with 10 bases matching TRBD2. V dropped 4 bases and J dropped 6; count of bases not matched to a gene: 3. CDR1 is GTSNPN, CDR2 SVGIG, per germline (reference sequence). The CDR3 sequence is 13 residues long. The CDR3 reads CAWTGLAVNEQFF. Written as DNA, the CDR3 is TGTGCCTGGACCGGACTAGCGGTCAATGAGCAGTTCTTC.

CDR3 sequence: CASSLTDRYSPLHF. For the CDR3, the DNA is TGTGCCAGCAGTTTAACTGATCGGTATTCACCCCTCCACTTT. The chain has TRBV27 and TRBJ1-6; D unresolved. The V gene lost 2 bases and the J gene lost 8 bases, with 10 bases spanning the gap. Germline V gene lookup returns CDR1 MNHEY and CDR2 SMNVEV (reference sequence). There are 14 residues in the CDR3.

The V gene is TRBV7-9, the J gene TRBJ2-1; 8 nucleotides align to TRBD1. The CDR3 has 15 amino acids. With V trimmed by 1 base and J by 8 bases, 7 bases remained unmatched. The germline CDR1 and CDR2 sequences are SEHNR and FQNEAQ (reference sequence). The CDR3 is CASSLVGQEYDEQFF. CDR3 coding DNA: TGTGCCAGCAGCTTAGTGGGACAGGAGTACGATGAGCAGTTCTTC.